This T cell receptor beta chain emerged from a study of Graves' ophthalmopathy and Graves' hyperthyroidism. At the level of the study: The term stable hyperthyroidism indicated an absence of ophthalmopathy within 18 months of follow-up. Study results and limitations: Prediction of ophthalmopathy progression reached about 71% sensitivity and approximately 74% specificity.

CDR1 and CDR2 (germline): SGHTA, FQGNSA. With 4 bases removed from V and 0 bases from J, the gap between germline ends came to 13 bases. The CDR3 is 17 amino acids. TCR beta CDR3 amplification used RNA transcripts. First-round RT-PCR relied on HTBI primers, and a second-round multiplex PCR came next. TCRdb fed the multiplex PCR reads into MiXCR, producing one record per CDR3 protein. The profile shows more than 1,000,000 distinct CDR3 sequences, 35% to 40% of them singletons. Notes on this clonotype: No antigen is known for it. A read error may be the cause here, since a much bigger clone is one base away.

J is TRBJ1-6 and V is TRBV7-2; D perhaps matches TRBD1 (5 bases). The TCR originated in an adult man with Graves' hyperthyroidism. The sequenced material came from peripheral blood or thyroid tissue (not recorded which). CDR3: CASSSAPGSSYNSPLHF. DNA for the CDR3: TGTGCCAGCAGCTCAGCCCCAGGGAGCTCCTATAATTCACCCCTCCACTTT.